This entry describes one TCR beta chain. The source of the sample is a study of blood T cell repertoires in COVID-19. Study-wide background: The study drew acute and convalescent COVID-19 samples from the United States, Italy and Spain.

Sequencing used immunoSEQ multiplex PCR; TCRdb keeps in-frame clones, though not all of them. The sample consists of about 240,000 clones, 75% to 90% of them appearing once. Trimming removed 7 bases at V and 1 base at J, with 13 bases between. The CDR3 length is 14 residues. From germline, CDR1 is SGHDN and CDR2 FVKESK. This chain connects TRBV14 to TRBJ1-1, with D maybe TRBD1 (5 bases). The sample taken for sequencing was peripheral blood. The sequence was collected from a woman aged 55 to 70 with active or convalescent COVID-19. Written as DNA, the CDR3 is TGTGCCAGCAACTCTTACGGGGGGAACACTGAAGCTTTCTTT. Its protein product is CASNSYGGNTEAFF.